These 5 T cell receptor beta chains were sequenced from one sample in a study of T cell responses to AZD1222 COVID-19 vaccine. TCRdb's copy holds only in-frame clones and misses some; the assay was immunoSEQ multiplex PCR. The table includes 150,000 to 200,000 clones, less than 95% detected once. The material was peripheral blood, obtained 28 days after the second AZD1222 dose. These receptors originate from an adult who received the AZD1222 COVID-19 vaccine.

This chain connects TRBV24-1 to TRBJ2-2; TRBD2 agrees at 7 bases. CDR1 KGHDR and CDR2 SFDVKD come from the germline V gene. V trimming: 6 bases; J trimming: 5 bases; junction bases outside the gene matches: 8. This CDR3 region has 15 residues. As DNA, the CDR3 is TGTGCCACCAGTAGGGGCGGGAGTGAAACCGGGGAGCTGTTTTTT. Translating gives CATSRGGSETGELFF.

The chain combines TRBV6-5 with TRBJ1-3; TRBD1 agrees at 7 bases. The germline V gene has CDR1 MNHEY and CDR2 SVGAGI. Trimming removed 7 bases from V and 0 bases from J; junction bases left unmatched: 3. This CDR3 spans 14 amino acids. The DNA of the CDR3 is TGTGCCAGCATCAGACAGGGCTCTGGAAACACCATATATTTT. It yields the protein CASIRQGSGNTIYF.

This chain links TRBV28 with TRBJ1-5, with 8 bases fitting TRBD1. The CDR3 sequence is 15 residues long. CDR1 and CDR2 (germline): MDHEN, SYDVKM. V lost 6 bases to trimming and J lost 5 bases; unmatched junction nucleotides: 9. The CDR3 nucleotides are TGTGCCAGCAGCAGTCCCGGGACAGGATATCAGCCCCAGCATTTT. Encoded protein: CASSSPGTGYQPQHF.

The count of this clone is one. V usage is TRBV27 and J usage is TRBJ2-3, with TRBD2 identical over 13 bases. The V and J ends lost 3 bases and 4 bases, in that order; junction bases with no gene match: 7. The germline gives CDR1 MNHEY, CDR2 SMNVEV (reference sequence). The CDR3 has 17 residues. The CDR3 DNA reads as TGTGCCAGCAGTTTGATCCCGGGACTAGCGGGGTCAGATACGCAGTATTTT. This sequence encodes CASSLIPGLAGSDTQYF.

The V gene is TRBV19, the J gene TRBJ1-5; unclear D gene. This CDR3 spans 15 amino acids. The germline gives CDR1 LNHDA, CDR2 SQIVND (reference sequence). Trimming left V 0 bases short and J 0 bases short, with 6 bases between. Here the CDR3 reads CASSIDQGSNQPQHF. As DNA, the CDR3 is TGTGCCAGTAGTATAGATCAAGGTAGCAATCAGCCCCAGCATTTT.